This passage covers 10 T cell receptor beta chains from one sample sequenced in a study of shared clonotypes between healthy human individuals. TCRdb's table, derived via immunoSEQ multiplex PCR, lists solely in-frame clones and lacks some. Here the sample spans roughly 1,800,000 clones, about 95% being singletons. Terminally differentiated effector memory CD45RA+ cells were excluded from the naive CD8 cells, which were CD45RO-negative and positively selected for CCR7. Specimen: naive CD8+ T cells sorted from blood. The receptors stem from a young man in good health.

A few counts support this clone. J is TRBJ1-4 and V is TRBV4-1; a weak D match, TRBD1 (5 bases). This CDR3 comprises 16 residues. Germline assignment: CDR1 MGHRA and CDR2 YSYEKL. V was cut by 0 bases and J by 0 bases, with 8 bases left in between. The CDR3 protein is CASSQDGTPTNEKLFF. CDR3 sequence (DNA): TGCGCCAGCAGCCAAGACGGGACGCCAACTAATGAAAAACTGTTTTTT.

V usage is TRBV9 and J usage is TRBJ2-3, with 7 bases lining up with TRBD2. V gave up 0 bases and J gave up 0 bases; unmatched junction bases: 10. CDR3 length: 18 amino acids. Germline loops: CDR1 SGDLS, CDR2 YYNGEE. In DNA, the CDR3 is TGTGCCAGCAGCGTAGTAGCAGCTAGCGGAGCGAGCACAGATACGCAGTATTTT. Translating it yields CASSVVAASGASTDTQYF.

The chain uses TRBV6-6 and TRBJ1-2, with D perhaps TRBD1 (5 bases). This CDR3 is built from 12 residues. The germline V gene encodes CDR1 MNHNY and CDR2 SVGAGI (reference sequence). Trimming shortened V by 7 bases and J by 6 bases, and 12 bases separated the two germline ends. The CDR3 nucleotides read TGTGCCAGCACCCAGGGCGGGGATGGCTACACCTTC. Residues: CASTQGGDGYTF.

J is TRBJ2-3 and V is TRBV9; 12 bases align to TRBD2. The CDR3 runs 17 residues. CDR1 SGDLS and CDR2 YYNGEE come from the germline V gene. After removal of 4 bases from V and 5 bases from J, the junction contained 11 bases not matched to a gene. CDR3 sequence (DNA): TGTGCCAGCAGCCCGGGGACTAGCGGGCCCTGGGGAGATACGCAGTATTTT. Translated, it gives CASSPGTSGPWGDTQYF.

The rearrangement uses TRBV2 and TRBJ2-7; possible D gene TRBD1, 6 bases. V was pared by 4 bases and J by 3 bases, with 13 bases between. The CDR3 is 14 amino acids. CDR1 is SNHLY and CDR2 is FYNNEI in the germline V gene. Here the CDR3 reads CASSGPGDLYEQYF. In DNA, the CDR3 is TGTGCCAGCAGTGGGCCAGGGGACCTCTACGAGCAGTACTTC.

This chain connects TRBV7-8 to TRBJ2-3, with 7 bases aligning to TRBD2. The CDR3 has 18 residues. Germline CDR1 SGHVS, CDR2 FQNEAQ. V gave up 2 bases and J gave up 2 bases; unmatched junction bases: 13. CDR3: CASSLKSAGEIPTDTQYF. The CDR3 DNA reads as TGTGCCAGCAGCTTAAAATCGGCGGGAGAGATCCCCACAGATACGCAGTATTTT. Full variable domain (missing parts from reference TRBV7-8 and TRBJ2-3): GAGVSQSPRYKVAKRGQDVALRCDPISGHVSLFWYQQALGQGPEFLTYFQNEAQLDKSGLPSDRFFAERPEGSVSTLKIQRTQQEDSAVYLCASSLKSAGEIPTDTQYFGPGTRLTVL.

The V and J genes are TRBV6-1 and TRBJ1-1; D uncertain. CDR3 length: 10 residues. Germline CDR1 reads MNHNS; CDR2 reads SASEGT. The V end lost 4 bases, the J end lost 5 bases, and 2 bases lay between the germline ends. CDR3 protein: CASSGTEAFF. The CDR3 region has the DNA TGTGCCAGCAGTGGTACTGAAGCTTTCTTT.

The rearrangement links TRBV5-1 to TRBJ2-5; unclear D gene. The ends were cut back, 4 bases at V and 1 base at J, with 14 bases in the middle. The CDR3 loop spans 15 amino acids. The germline V gene encodes CDR1 SGHRS and CDR2 YFSETQ. CDR3 DNA: TGCGCCAGCAGCCTCGACGACTCTTCCCAAGAGACCCAGTACTTC. It specifies CASSLDDSSQETQYF.

The gene calls are TRBV6-5 and TRBJ1-5, with TRBD1 matching over 8 bases. Germline lookup yields CDR1 MNHEY and CDR2 SVGAGI. J gave up 6 bases and V 6 bases, and 7 bases lay outside the gene matches. The CDR3 is made up of 14 amino acids. The CDR3 spells CASSKTGGGQPQHF. In DNA form, the CDR3 reads TGTGCCAGCAGCAAAACAGGGGGTGGTCAGCCCCAGCATTTT.

A remark on this clone: This sample includes further DNA sequences coding for the same CDR3. The V call is TRBV7-2, the J call TRBJ2-1, with a tentative D call TRBD2 (6 bases). The V and J ends lost 3 bases and 6 bases respectively, with 9 bases between them. The CDR3 totals 13 residues. Germline CDR1 is SGHTA and CDR2 is FQGNSA. CDR3 coding DNA: TGTGCCAGCAGCTTGGGACTCTTCAATGAGCAGTTCTTC. Translating gives CASSLGLFNEQFF.